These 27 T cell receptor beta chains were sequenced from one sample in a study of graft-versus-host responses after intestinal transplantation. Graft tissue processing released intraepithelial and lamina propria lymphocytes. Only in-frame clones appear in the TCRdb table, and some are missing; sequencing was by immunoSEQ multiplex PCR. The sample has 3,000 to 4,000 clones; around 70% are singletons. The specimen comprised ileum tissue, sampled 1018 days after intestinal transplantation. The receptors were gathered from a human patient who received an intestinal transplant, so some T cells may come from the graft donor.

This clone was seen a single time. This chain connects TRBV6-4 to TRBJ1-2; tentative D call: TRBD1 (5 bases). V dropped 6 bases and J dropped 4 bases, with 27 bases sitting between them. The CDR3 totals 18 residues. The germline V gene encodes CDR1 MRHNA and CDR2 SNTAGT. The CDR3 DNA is TGTGCCAGCAGGGATCGAGCCCGCAGGGAGGAACATTTCTATGGCTACACCTTC. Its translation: CASRDRARREEHFYGYTF.

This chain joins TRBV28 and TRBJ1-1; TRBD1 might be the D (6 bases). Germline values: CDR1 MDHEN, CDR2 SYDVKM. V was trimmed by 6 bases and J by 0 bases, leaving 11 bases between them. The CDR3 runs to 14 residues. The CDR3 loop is CASRSDRLNTEAFF. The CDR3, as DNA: TGTGCCAGCAGGTCGGACAGACTGAACACTGAAGCTTTCTTT.

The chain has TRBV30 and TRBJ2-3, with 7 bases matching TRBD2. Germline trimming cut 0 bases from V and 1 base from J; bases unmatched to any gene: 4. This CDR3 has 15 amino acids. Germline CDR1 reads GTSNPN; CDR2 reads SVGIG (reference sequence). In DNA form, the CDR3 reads TGTGCCTGGAGTGTACTTGCGGGGGGCACAGATACGCAGTATTTT. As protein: CAWSVLAGGTDTQYF.

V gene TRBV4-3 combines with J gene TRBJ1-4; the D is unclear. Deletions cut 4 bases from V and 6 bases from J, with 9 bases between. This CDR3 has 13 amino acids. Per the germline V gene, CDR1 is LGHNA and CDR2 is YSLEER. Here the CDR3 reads CASSPANDEKLFF. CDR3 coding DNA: TGCGCCAGCAGCCCGGCTAACGATGAAAAACTGTTTTTT.

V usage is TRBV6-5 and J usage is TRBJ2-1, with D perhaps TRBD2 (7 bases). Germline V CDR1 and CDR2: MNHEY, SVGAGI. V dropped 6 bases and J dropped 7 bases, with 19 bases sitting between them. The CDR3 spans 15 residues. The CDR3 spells CASRPPGGLSNEQFF. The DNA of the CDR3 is TGTGCCAGCAGGCCCCCGGGGGGCCTATCAAATGAGCAGTTCTTC.

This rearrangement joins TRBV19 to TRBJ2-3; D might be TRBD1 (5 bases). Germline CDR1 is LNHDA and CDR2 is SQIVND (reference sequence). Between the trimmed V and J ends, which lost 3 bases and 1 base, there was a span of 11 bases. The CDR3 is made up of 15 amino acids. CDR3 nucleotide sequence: TGTGCCAGTAGTATCGACAGTCTCCGCACAGATACGCAGTATTTT. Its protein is CASSIDSLRTDTQYF.

The CDR3 reads CASSRDLGNNSPLHF. The CDR3 bases are TGTGCCAGCAGCAGGGATTTGGGTAATAATTCACCCCTCCACTTT. The V gene is TRBV28, the J gene TRBJ1-6; perhaps TRBD1 as D (5 bases). This CDR3 is built from 15 residues. Germline assignment: CDR1 MDHEN and CDR2 SYDVKM. V lost 6 bases, J lost 5 bases, and 14 bases lay in between.

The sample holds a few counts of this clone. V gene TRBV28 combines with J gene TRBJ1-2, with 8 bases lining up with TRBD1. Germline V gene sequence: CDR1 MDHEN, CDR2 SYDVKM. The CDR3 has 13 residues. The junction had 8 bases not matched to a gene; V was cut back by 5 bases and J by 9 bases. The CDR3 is CASSHDRGGRYTF. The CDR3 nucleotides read TGTGCCAGCAGTCACGACAGGGGTGGACGCTACACCTTC.

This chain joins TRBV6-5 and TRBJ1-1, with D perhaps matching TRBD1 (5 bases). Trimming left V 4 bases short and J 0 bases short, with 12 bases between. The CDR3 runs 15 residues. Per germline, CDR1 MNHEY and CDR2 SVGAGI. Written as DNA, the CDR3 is TGTGCCAGCAGTTTTGAAAGACAGATGAACACTGAAGCTTTCTTT. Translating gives CASSFERQMNTEAFF.

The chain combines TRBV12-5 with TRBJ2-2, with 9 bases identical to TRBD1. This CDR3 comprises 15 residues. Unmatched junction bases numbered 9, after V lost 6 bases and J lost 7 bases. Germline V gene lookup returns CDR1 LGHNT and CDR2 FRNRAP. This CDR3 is CASGPGTGKDGELFF. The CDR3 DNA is TGTGCTAGTGGCCCCGGGACAGGGAAGGACGGGGAGCTGTTTTTT.

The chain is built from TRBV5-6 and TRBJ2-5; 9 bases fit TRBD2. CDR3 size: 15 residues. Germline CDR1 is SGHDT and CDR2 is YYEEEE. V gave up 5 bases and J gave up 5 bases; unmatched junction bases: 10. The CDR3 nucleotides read TGTGCCAGCAGTCCCGAGCGGGGGGTACGGGAGACCCAGTACTTC. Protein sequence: CASSPERGVRETQYF.

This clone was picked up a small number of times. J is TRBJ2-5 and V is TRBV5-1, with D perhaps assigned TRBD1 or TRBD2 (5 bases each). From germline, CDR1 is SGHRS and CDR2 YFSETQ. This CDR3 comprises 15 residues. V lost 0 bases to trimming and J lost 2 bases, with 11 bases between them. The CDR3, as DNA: TGCGCCAGCAGCTTGGGGGGACCCAGGCAAGAGACCCAGTACTTC. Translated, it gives CASSLGGPRQETQYF.

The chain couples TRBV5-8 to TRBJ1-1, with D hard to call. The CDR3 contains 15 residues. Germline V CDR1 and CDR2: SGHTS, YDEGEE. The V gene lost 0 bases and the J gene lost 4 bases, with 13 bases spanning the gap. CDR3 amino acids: CASSLATSGGTEAFF. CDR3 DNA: TGTGCCAGCAGCTTGGCCACATCGGGCGGCACTGAAGCTTTCTTT.

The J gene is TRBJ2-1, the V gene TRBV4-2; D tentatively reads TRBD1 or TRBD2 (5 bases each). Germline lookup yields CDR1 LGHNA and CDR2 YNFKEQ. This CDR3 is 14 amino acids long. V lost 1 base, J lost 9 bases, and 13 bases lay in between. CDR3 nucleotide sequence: TGTGCCAGCAGCCAAGGGGGCGCAGGGACTGAGCAGTTCTTC. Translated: CASSQGGAGTEQFF.

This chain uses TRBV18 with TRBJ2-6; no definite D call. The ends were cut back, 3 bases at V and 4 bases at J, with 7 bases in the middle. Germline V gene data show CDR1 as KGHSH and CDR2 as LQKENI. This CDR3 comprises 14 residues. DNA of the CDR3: TGTGCCAGCTCACCGGTACGGGGGGCCAACGTCCTGACTTTC. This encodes CASSPVRGANVLTF. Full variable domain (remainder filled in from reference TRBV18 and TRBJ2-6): NAGVMQNPRHLVRRRGQEARLRCSPMKGHSHVYWYRQLPEEGLKFMVYLQKENIIDESGMPKERFSAEFPKEGPSILRIQQVVRGDSAAYFCASSPVRGANVLTFGAGSRLTVL.

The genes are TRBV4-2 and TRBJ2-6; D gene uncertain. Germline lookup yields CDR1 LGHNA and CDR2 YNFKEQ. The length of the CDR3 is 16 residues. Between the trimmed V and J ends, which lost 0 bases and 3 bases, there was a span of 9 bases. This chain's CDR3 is CASSQDTGVGANVLTF. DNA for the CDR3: TGTGCCAGCAGCCAAGATACTGGGGTTGGGGCCAACGTCCTGACTTTC.

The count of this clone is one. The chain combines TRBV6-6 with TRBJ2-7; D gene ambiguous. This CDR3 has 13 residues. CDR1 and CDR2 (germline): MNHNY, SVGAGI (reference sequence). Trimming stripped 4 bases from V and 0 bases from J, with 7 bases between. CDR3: CASSLKLSYEQYF. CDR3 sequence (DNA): TGTGCCAGCAGTTTAAAACTCTCCTACGAGCAGTACTTC.

Here the CDR3 DNA reads TGTGCCAGCAGCTTAGTTAGCGGGGGCACAGATACGCAGTATTTT. This sequence encodes CASSLVSGGTDTQYF. The genes are TRBV7-9 and TRBJ2-3; 8 nucleotides agree with TRBD2. Germline V gene sequence: CDR1 SEHNR, CDR2 FQNEAQ (reference sequence). The CDR3 runs to 15 residues. The J segment lost 1 base and the V segment lost 1 base, leaving 1 base of the junction unmatched.

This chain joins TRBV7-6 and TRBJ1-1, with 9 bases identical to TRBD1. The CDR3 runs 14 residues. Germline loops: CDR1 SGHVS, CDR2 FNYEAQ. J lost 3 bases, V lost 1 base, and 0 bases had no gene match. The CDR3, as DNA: TGTGCCAGCAGCTTAGGGACAGGGGACACTGAAGCTTTCTTT. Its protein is CASSLGTGDTEAFF.

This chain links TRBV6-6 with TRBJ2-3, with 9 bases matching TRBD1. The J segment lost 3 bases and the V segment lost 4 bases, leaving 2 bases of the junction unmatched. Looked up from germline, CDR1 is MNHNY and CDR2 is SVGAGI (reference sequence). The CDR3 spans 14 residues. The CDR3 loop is CASSWGQGTDTQYF. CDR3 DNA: TGTGCCAGCAGTTGGGGACAGGGAACAGATACGCAGTATTTT.

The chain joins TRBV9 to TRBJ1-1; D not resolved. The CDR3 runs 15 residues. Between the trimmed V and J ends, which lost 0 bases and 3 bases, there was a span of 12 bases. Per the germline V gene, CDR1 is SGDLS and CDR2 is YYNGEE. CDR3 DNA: TGTGCCAGCAGCGTAGGATTGACGGGGTACACTGAAGCTTTCTTT. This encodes CASSVGLTGYTEAFF.

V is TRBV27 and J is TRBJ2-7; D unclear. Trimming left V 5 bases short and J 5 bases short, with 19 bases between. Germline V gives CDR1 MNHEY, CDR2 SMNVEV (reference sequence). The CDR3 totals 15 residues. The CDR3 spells CASSPSRGPGHEQYF. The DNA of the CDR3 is TGTGCCAGCAGTCCCTCCCGCGGTCCTGGCCACGAGCAGTACTTC.

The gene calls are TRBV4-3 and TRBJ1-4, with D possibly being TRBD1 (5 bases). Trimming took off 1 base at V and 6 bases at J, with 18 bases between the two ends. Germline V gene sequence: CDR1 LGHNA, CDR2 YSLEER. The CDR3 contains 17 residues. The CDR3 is CASSQGQGGRRYEKLFF. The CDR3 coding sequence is TGCGCCAGCAGCCAAGGTCAGGGAGGAAGGAGGTATGAAAAACTGTTTTTT.

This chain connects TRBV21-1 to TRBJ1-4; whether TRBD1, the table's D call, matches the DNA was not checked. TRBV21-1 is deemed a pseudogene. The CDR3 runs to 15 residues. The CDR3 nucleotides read TGTGCCAGCAGCAACCCCCGGCAGGGCGGAGAAAAACTGTTTTTT. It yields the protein CASSNPRQGGEKLFF.

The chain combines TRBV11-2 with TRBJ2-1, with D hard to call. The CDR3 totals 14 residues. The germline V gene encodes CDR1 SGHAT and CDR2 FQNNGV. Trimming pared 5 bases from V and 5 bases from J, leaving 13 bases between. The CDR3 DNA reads TGTGCCAGCAGCCCCGATTGGATGAACAATGAGCAGTTCTTC. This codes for CASSPDWMNNEQFF.

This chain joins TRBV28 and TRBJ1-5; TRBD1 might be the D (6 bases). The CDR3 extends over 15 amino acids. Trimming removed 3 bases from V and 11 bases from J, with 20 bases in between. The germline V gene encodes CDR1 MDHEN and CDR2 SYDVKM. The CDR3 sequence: CASSLDSLSLRSQHF. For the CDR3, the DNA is TGTGCCAGCAGTTTGGACAGCCTCAGTCTTCGATCCCAGCATTTT.

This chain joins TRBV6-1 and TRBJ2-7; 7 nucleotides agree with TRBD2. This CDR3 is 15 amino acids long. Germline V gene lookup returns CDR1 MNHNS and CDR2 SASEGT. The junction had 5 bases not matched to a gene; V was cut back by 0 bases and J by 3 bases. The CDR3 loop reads CASSEARGGGYEQYF. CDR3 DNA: TGTGCCAGCAGTGAAGCGCGTGGCGGGGGCTACGAGCAGTACTTC.